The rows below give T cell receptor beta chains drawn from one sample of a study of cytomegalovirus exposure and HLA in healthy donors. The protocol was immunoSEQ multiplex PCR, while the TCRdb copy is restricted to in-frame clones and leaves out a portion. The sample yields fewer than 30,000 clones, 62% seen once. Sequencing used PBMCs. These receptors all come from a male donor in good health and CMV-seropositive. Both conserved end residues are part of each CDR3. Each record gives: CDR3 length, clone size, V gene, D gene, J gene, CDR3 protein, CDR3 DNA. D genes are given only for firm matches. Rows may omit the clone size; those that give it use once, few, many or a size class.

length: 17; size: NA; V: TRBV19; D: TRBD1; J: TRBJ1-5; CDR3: CASSIDPDRAPNQPQHF; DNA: TGTGCCAGTAGTATAGATCCAGACAGGGCCCCCAATCAGCCCCAGCATTTT
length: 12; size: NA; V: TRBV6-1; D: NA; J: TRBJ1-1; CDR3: CASSVMNTEAFF; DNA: TGTGCCAGCAGTGTTATGAACACTGAAGCTTTCTTT
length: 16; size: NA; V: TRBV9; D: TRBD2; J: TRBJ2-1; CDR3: CASSVEDGRAYNEQFF; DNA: TGTGCCAGCAGCGTAGAGGACGGGAGGGCCTACAATGAGCAGTTCTTC
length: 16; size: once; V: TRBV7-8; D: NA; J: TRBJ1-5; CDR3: CASSLVTGRGGQPQHF; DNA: TGTGCCAGCAGTCTAGTCACAGGGAGGGGTGGTCAGCCCCAGCATTTT
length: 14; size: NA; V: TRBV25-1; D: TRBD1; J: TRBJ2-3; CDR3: CASTSTGTTDTQYF; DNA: TGTGCCAGCACTTCGACAGGGACCACAGATACGCAGTATTTT
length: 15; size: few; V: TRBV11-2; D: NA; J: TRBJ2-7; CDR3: CASSLGAGTSYEQYF; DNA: TGTGCCAGCAGCTTAGGGGCCGGAACCTCCTACGAGCAGTACTTC
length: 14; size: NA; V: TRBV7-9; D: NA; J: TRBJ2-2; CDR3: CASSDRQITGELFF; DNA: TGTGCCAGCAGCGATAGACAGATCACCGGGGAGCTGTTTTTT
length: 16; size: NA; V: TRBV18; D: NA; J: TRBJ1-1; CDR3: CASSPPSLRWGDEAFF; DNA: TGTGCCAGCTCACCGCCCTCCTTAAGGTGGGGAGATGAAGCTTTCTTT
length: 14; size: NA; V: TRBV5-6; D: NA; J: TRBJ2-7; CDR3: CASTIWARPGEQYF; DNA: TGTGCCAGCACGATCTGGGCAAGGCCTGGCGAGCAGTACTTC
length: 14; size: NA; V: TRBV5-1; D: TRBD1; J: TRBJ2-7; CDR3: CAMGGGDRAYEQYF; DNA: TGCGCCATGGGGGGCGGGGACAGGGCCTACGAGCAGTACTTC
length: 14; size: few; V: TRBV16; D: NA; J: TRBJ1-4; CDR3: CASSPGGANEKLFF; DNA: TGTGCCAGCAGCCCCGGTGGGGCGAATGAAAAACTGTTTTTT
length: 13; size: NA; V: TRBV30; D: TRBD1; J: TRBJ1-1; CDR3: CAWTFADRAEAFF; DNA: TGTGCCTGGACCTTTGCCGACAGGGCCGAAGCTTTCTTT
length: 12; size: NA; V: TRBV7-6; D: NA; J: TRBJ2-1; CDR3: CASSLVGGEQFF; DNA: TGTGCCAGCAGCTTAGTTGGGGGCGAGCAGTTCTTC
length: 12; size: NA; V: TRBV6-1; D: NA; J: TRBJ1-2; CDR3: CASSEQGRGYTF; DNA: TGTGCCAGCAGTGAGCAGGGCCGGGGCTACACCTTC
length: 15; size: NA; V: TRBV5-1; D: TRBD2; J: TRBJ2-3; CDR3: CASSIAGGRTDTQYF; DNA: TGCGCCAGCAGTATAGCGGGAGGCCGCACAGATACGCAGTATTTT
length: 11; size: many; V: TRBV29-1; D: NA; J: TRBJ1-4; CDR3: CGVGANEKLFF; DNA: TGCGGGGTCGGGGCTAATGAAAAACTGTTTTTT
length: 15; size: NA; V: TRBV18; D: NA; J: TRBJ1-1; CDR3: CASHLHGQVNTEAFF; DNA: TGTGCCAGCCACCTACATGGGCAAGTGAACACTGAAGCTTTCTTT
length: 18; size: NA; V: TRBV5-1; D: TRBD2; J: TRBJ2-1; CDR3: CASSSGTSGGAISNEQFF; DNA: TGCGCCAGCAGCTCCGGGACTAGCGGGGGGGCCATATCGAACGAGCAGTTCTTC
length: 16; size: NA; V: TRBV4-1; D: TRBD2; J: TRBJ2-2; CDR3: CASSLERAGPTGELFF; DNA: TGCGCCAGCAGCCTTGAGCGAGCGGGGCCGACCGGGGAGCTGTTTTTT
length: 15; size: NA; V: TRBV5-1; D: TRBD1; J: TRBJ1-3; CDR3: CASGQDRATGNTIYF; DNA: TGCGCCAGCGGGCAGGACAGGGCGACCGGAAACACCATATATTTT
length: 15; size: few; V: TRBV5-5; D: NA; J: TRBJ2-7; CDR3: CASSPVATGRYEQYF; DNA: TGTGCCAGCAGCCCGGTCGCGACAGGGAGGTACGAGCAGTACTTC
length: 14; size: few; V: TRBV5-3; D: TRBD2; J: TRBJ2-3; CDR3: CARSPGGRTDTQYF; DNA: TGTGCCAGAAGCCCGGGGGGGCGCACAGATACGCAGTATTTT
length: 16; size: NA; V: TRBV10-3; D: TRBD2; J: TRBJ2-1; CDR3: CAISLGLAEGRNEQFF; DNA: TGTGCCATCAGTTTGGGACTAGCGGAGGGGCGCAATGAGCAGTTCTTC
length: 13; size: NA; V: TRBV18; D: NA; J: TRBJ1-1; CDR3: CASSPGQNTEAFF; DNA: TGTGCCAGCTCACCAGGACAGAACACTGAAGCTTTCTTT
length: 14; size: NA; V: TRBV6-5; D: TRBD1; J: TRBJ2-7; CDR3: CASSQDRDNYEQYF; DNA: TGTGCCAGCAGTCAGGACAGGGACAACTACGAGCAGTACTTC
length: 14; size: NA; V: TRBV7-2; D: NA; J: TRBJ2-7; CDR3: CASSLVGGRYEQYF; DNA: TGTGCCAGCAGCTTAGTTGGGGGCAGGTACGAGCAGTACTTC
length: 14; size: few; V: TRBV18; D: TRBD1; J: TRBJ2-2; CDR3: CASSPGQGAGELFF; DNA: TGTGCCAGCTCACCGGGACAGGGGGCCGGGGAGCTGTTTTTT
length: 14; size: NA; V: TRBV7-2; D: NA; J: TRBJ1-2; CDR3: CASSLRDLRYGYTF; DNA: TGTGCCAGCAGCCTGCGGGACCTGAGGTATGGCTACACCTTC
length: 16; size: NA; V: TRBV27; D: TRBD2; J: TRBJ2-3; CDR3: CASTAQGAGWDATQYF; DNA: TGTGCCAGCACCGCCCAGGGAGCGGGATGGGACGCTACGCAGTATTTT
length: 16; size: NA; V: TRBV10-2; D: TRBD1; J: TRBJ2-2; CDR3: CASREDRGEGFGELFF; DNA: TGCGCCAGCAGAGAGGACAGGGGCGAAGGTTTCGGGGAGCTGTTTTTT
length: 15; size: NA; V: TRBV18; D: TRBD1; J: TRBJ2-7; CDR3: CASSPPRDRGYEQYF; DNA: TGTGCCAGCTCACCTCCGCGGGACAGGGGATACGAGCAGTACTTC
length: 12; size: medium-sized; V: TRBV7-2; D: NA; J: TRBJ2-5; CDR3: CASSSDTGTQYF; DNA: TGTGCCAGCAGTTCAGATACAGGGACCCAGTACTTC
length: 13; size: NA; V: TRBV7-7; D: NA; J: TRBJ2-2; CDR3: CASSGGKTGELFF; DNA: TGTGCTAGCTCGGGCGGGAAAACCGGGGAGCTGTTTTTT
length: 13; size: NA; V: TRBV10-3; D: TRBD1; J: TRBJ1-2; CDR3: CAIRGTGEGGYTF; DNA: TGTGCCATCAGGGGGACAGGGGAAGGTGGCTACACCTTC
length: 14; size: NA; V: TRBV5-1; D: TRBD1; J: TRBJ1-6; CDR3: CASSPRQGPSPLHF; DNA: TGCGCCAGCAGCCCACGACAGGGGCCTTCACCCCTCCACTTT
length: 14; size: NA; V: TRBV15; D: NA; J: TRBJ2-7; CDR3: CATSTGSGRYEQYF; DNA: TGTGCCACCAGCACAGGGTCCGGCCGCTACGAGCAGTACTTC
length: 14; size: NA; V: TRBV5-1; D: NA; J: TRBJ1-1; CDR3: CASSLQGKSGEAFF; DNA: TGCGCCAGCAGCCTGCAGGGGAAGAGCGGTGAAGCTTTCTTT